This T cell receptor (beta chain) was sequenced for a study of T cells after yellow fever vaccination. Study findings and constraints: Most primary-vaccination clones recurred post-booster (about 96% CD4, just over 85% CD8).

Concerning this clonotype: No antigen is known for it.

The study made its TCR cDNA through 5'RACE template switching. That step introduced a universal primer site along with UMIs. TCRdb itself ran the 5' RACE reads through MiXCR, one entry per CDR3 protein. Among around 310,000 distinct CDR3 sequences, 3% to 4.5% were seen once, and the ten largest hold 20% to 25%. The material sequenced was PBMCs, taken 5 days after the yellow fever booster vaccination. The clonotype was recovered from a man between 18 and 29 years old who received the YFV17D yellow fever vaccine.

Written as DNA, the CDR3 is TGCGCCAGCAGCCCGGAAGCAGGGTTTCGTGGCGATGAGCAGTTCTTC. Its translation is CASSPEAGFRGDEQFF. The gene calls are TRBV5-1 and TRBJ2-1; D is possibly TRBD1 (5 bases). Deletions cut 4 bases from V and 8 bases from J, with 22 bases between. The CDR3 totals 16 residues. CDR1 SGHRS and CDR2 YFSETQ come from the germline V gene.